This entry lists 8 T cell receptor beta chains sequenced from one sample in a study of T cell repertoires in cytomegalovirus infection. These receptors lack a known antigen. TCRdb reanalysed the reads using MiXCR and keeps one entry per CDR3 protein. This table holds fewer than 1,000,000 distinct CDR3 sequences, 30% to 40% found once. The sequencing used cultured CD8+ T cells from PBMCs, collected from culture after CMV antigen stimulation. The receptor set was obtained from a human donor in good health (CMV status not recorded). Some clones in this sample may be carry-over from other donors' samples.

The chain is built from TRBV14 and TRBJ2-1; unclear D gene. Looked up from germline, CDR1 is SGHDN and CDR2 is FVKESK. CDR3 length equals 14 residues. The germline V and J ends were trimmed by 3 bases and 8 bases, with 14 bases remaining between them. The DNA for the CDR3 is TGTGCCAGCAGCCAGCGGCAGCCGGTAGATGAGCAGTTCTTC. Encoded protein: CASSQRQPVDEQFF. The variable domain in full, with the rest retrieved from reference TRBV14 and TRBJ2-1, is EAGVTQFPSHSVIEKGQTVTLRCDPISGHDNLYWYRRVMGKEIKFLLHFVKESKQDESGMPNNRFLAERTGGTYSTLKVQPAELEDSGVYFCASSQRQPVDEQFFGPGTRLTVL.

The chain is built from TRBV6-5 and TRBJ1-2, with TRBD1 as a possible D gene (6 bases). The CDR3 covers 17 residues. Trimming removed 0 bases at V and 4 bases at J, with 18 bases between. Looked up from germline, CDR1 is MNHEY and CDR2 is SVGAGI. CDR3 coding DNA: TGTGCCAGCAGTTACTCGAAGGGGACACAGTTTTCCTATGGCTACACCTTC. Amino acids: CASSYSKGTQFSYGYTF.

A note on this clonotype: One end of the junction is discordant with germline, which a read error may explain. This sequence joins TRBV28 and TRBJ1-1; 9 bases fit TRBD1. Germline CDR1 and CDR2: MDHEN and SYDVKM. The CDR3 consists of 12 residues. CDR3 amino acids: CASSLVNRDRVF. CDR3 nucleotide sequence: TGTGCCAGCAGTTTAGTAAATCGGGACAGGGTCTTT.

The genes are TRBV27 and TRBJ2-7, with TRBD2 identical over 9 bases. Germline values: CDR1 MNHEY, CDR2 SMNVEV (reference sequence). The CDR3 runs 15 residues. The CDR3 loop is CASGLFPSGEGEQYV. The DNA for the CDR3 is TGTGCCAGCGGTTTATTTCCTAGCGGGGAAGGAGAGCAGTACGTC.

This clonotype was seen a single time. The chain has TRBV10-3 and TRBJ2-7; 8 bases line up with TRBD1. The germline gives CDR1 ENHRY, CDR2 SYGVKD. With V trimmed by 4 bases and J by 3 bases, 8 bases remained unmatched. The CDR3 has 15 residues. CDR3 in amino acids: CAISASADRDYEQYV. The DNA for the CDR3 is TGTGCCATCAGTGCCTCCGCGGACAGGGACTACGAGCAGTACGTC.

This clonotype has a handful of counts. The genes are TRBV19 and TRBJ1-2; TRBD1 is a possible D gene (5 bases). There are 13 residues in the CDR3. Trimming left V 10 bases short and J 5 bases short, with 17 bases between. Germline CDR1 LNHDA, CDR2 SQIVND (reference sequence). The CDR3 nucleotides are TGTGCCACCCTACGGGGGGGGGATTATGGCTACACCTTC. Translation: CATLRGGDYGYTF. Supplemented by reference TRBV19 and TRBJ1-2, the full variable domain reads DGGITQSPKYLFRKEGQNVTLSCEQNLNHDAMYWYRQDPGQGLRLIYYSQIVNDFQKGDIAEGYSVSREKKESFPLTVTSAQKNPTAFYLCATLRGGDYGYTFGSGTRLTVV.

The chain couples TRBV6-5 to TRBJ1-1; a weak D match, TRBD1 (5 bases). V lost 0 bases and J lost 5, with 13 bases in between. Germline V lookup: CDR1 MNHEY, CDR2 SVGAGI. CDR3 length equals 15 residues. DNA for the CDR3: TGTGCCAGCAGTTACTCTAGGGGAGGGCGGACTGAAGCTTTCTTT. It yields the protein CASSYSRGGRTEAFF.

To note about this clonotype: Mismatch with germline at one junction end may stem from a read error. V gene TRBV10-3 combines with J gene TRBJ2-2, with unresolved D. The CDR3 length is 12 residues. In germline, CDR1 is ENHRY, CDR2 SYGVKD. CDR3 amino acids: CAIREITVELFF. For the CDR3, the DNA is TGTGCCATCAGGGAAATCACCGTGGAGCTGTTTTTT.